This TCR beta chain was sequenced during a study of blood T cells in healthy people across ages. Trimming took off 1 base at V and 8 bases at J, with 17 bases between the two ends. Germline assignment: CDR1 DFQATT and CDR2 SNEGSKA (reference sequence). This CDR3 is built from 15 residues. Details on this clonotype: The target antigen is unknown.

Study-level points and caveats: Older age coincided with a roughly linear decline in TCR beta diversity per million T cells.

Then a second PCR, running roughly 7 to 11 cycles, was carried out with a sample-barcoded 5' primer and a J-beta primer mix. MiXCR was run by TCRdb on the 5' RACE reads, yielding one entry per CDR3 protein. The data contain over 700,000 distinct CDR3 sequences, 20% to 30% of them singletons. The same specimen was also included in a second study, on T cells of mothers and their children. According to that study: Each child contributed some 3 million TCR beta CDR3 reads, while each mother contributed over 9.5 million.

The gene calls are TRBV20-1 and TRBJ1-4, with a possible D match to TRBD1 (5 bases). This clonotype originated in a boy aged 5-17 years in good health. Sequencing was carried out using blood. CDR3 amino acids: CSARVGTLQREKLFF. DNA of the CDR3: TGCAGTGCTAGAGTGGGGACGCTACAGAGGGAAAAACTGTTTTTT.